This TCR beta chain was recorded in a study of cytotoxic CD8 clonotypes in ibrutinib-treated CLL. The wider study: Timing of response sample collection was a median approximately twelve months after treatment start, with a range of 6 to 36.

Method: immunoSEQ multiplex PCR; TCRdb's copy keeps in-frame clones and lacks some. The repertoire consists of about 130,000 clones, with under 90% occurring once and the leading ten covering less than 4%. Sequences were derived from PBMCs, sampled after 24 months of ibrutinib treatment. This clonotype was sampled from a human donor with chronic lymphocytic leukemia.

The CDR3: CASSTTGGSYNEQFF. CDR3 DNA: TGTGCCAGCAGTACAACAGGGGGGTCCTACAATGAGCAGTTCTTC. The chain recombines TRBV6-5 with TRBJ2-1; 8 nucleotides agree with TRBD1. Germline values: CDR1 MNHEY, CDR2 SVGAGI. After removal of 5 bases from V and 1 base from J, the junction contained 4 bases not matched to a gene. The CDR3 is made up of 15 amino acids.